Listed below are T cell receptor beta chains from one sample, sequenced in a study of shared clonotypes between healthy human individuals. Method: immunoSEQ multiplex PCR; TCRdb's copy keeps in-frame clones and lacks some. Of 450,000 to 500,000 clones listed, about 84% were seen once; the top ten hold over 9.5%. The sequenced sample consisted of PBMCs. These receptors were collected from a woman in her thirties or forties in good health. Some clones in this sample may be carry-over from other donors' samples. Each CDR3 is given with its conserved first and last residue. Fields, in order: clone size, J gene, D gene, V gene, CDR3 protein, CDR3 DNA. A D gene is named only where the DNA matches it firmly. The size field is filled for only some rows; it gives once, few, many or a size class.

clone_size: .
j_call: TRBJ2-2
d_call: TRBD2
v_call: TRBV28
cdr3_aa: CASSFRLAGVLAGELFF
cdr3_nt: TGTGCCAGCAGTTTTCGGCTAGCGGGAGTTTTAGCCGGGGAGCTGTTTTTT

clone_size: .
j_call: TRBJ1-3
d_call: .
v_call: TRBV5-6
cdr3_aa: CASSLGLGNTIYF
cdr3_nt: TGTGCCAGCAGCTTGGGACTCGGAAACACCATATATTTT

clone_size: .
j_call: TRBJ2-1
d_call: .
v_call: TRBV9
cdr3_aa: CASSVEVVSYNEQFF
cdr3_nt: TGTGCCAGCAGCGTAGAGGTGGTTTCCTACAATGAGCAGTTCTTC

clone_size: .
j_call: TRBJ2-2
d_call: TRBD2
v_call: TRBV6-1
cdr3_aa: CASSAPGLGNTGELFF
cdr3_nt: TGTGCCAGCAGTGCCCCGGGACTAGGGAACACCGGGGAGCTGTTTTTT

clone_size: .
j_call: TRBJ2-3
d_call: .
v_call: TRBV27
cdr3_aa: CASRQLGRSEDTQYF
cdr3_nt: TGTGCCAGCCGCCAACTCGGGAGATCGGAGGATACGCAGTATTTT

clone_size: .
j_call: TRBJ1-4
d_call: TRBD1
v_call: TRBV30
cdr3_aa: CAWSPTGVGEKLFF
cdr3_nt: TGTGCCTGGAGTCCAACAGGGGTGGGGGAAAAACTGTTTTTT

clone_size: .
j_call: TRBJ1-2
d_call: .
v_call: TRBV2
cdr3_aa: CASSEDRSYGYTF
cdr3_nt: TGTGCCAGCAGTGAAGACAGAAGCTATGGCTACACCTTC

clone_size: .
j_call: TRBJ1-5
d_call: .
v_call: TRBV27
cdr3_aa: CASSPLGPYQPQHF
cdr3_nt: TGTGCCAGCAGCCCCCTGGGACCCTATCAGCCCCAGCATTTT

clone_size: .
j_call: TRBJ2-5
d_call: .
v_call: TRBV5-1
cdr3_aa: CASSLTGTRQETQYF
cdr3_nt: TGCGCCAGCAGCTTGACAGGGACGCGGCAAGAGACCCAGTACTTC

clone_size: .
j_call: TRBJ1-3
d_call: .
v_call: TRBV5-1
cdr3_aa: CASSPEPGRNSGNTIYF
cdr3_nt: TGCGCCAGCAGCCCAGAACCGGGACGAAACTCTGGAAACACCATATATTTT

clone_size: .
j_call: TRBJ1-5
d_call: .
v_call: TRBV7-2
cdr3_aa: CASSLGWGVSQPQHF
cdr3_nt: TGTGCCAGCAGCTTAGGATGGGGGGTCTCTCAGCCCCAGCATTTT

clone_size: .
j_call: TRBJ2-5
d_call: .
v_call: TRBV7-7
cdr3_aa: CASSPTVVGARETQYF
cdr3_nt: TGTGCTAGCAGCCCCACCGTGGTGGGGGCGCGGGAGACCCAGTACTTC

clone_size: .
j_call: TRBJ2-7
d_call: .
v_call: TRBV5-6
cdr3_aa: CASSPAAGPYEQYF
cdr3_nt: TGTGCCAGCAGCCCGGCAGCGGGCCCCTACGAGCAGTACTTC

clone_size: .
j_call: TRBJ2-1
d_call: TRBD2
v_call: TRBV6-5
cdr3_aa: CASSYSGTSGINEQFF
cdr3_nt: TGTGCCAGCAGTTACTCTGGGACTAGCGGAATCAATGAGCAGTTCTTC

clone_size: .
j_call: TRBJ1-5
d_call: .
v_call: TRBV15
cdr3_aa: CATSYLVSSNQPQHF
cdr3_nt: TGTGCCACCAGCTACCTCGTGAGTAGCAATCAGCCCCAGCATTTT

clone_size: once
j_call: TRBJ2-5
d_call: TRBD1
v_call: TRBV18
cdr3_aa: CASSPGTGERQYF
cdr3_nt: TGTGCCAGCTCACCCGGGACAGGGGAGAGACAGTACTTC

clone_size: .
j_call: TRBJ2-1
d_call: .
v_call: TRBV5-4
cdr3_aa: CASSFSGRPSYNEQFF
cdr3_nt: TGTGCCAGCAGCTTCTCTGGACGGCCCTCCTACAATGAGCAGTTCTTC

clone_size: .
j_call: TRBJ1-1
d_call: .
v_call: TRBV30
cdr3_aa: CAWNLGTEAFF
cdr3_nt: TGTGCCTGGAACCTGGGCACTGAAGCTTTCTTT

clone_size: .
j_call: TRBJ1-1
d_call: .
v_call: TRBV2
cdr3_aa: CASSGGVNTEAFF
cdr3_nt: TGTGCCAGCAGTGGTGGCGTTAACACTGAAGCTTTCTTT

clone_size: .
j_call: TRBJ1-5
d_call: TRBD1
v_call: TRBV19
cdr3_aa: CASTTTGGDQPQHF
cdr3_nt: TGTGCCAGTACCACGACAGGGGGGGATCAGCCCCAGCATTTT

clone_size: .
j_call: TRBJ2-7
d_call: TRBD1
v_call: TRBV7-7
cdr3_aa: CASSLAQGAIYEQYF
cdr3_nt: TGTGCTAGCAGCTTAGCGCAGGGGGCGATCTACGAGCAGTACTTC

clone_size: .
j_call: TRBJ2-6
d_call: .
v_call: TRBV10-2
cdr3_aa: CASSEIPRSSGANVLTF
cdr3_nt: TGCGCCAGCAGTGAGATCCCCCGGAGCTCTGGGGCCAACGTCCTGACTTTC

clone_size: .
j_call: TRBJ2-2
d_call: .
v_call: TRBV6-6
cdr3_aa: CATLGRGNTGELFF
cdr3_nt: TGTGCCACCCTGGGTAGGGGAAACACCGGGGAGCTGTTTTTT

clone_size: .
j_call: TRBJ1-3
d_call: .
v_call: TRBV7-2
cdr3_aa: CASSRVGLNSGNTIYF
cdr3_nt: TGTGCCAGCAGCCGTGTGGGGCTTAACTCTGGAAACACCATATATTTT

clone_size: .
j_call: TRBJ1-2
d_call: .
v_call: TRBV7-2
cdr3_aa: CASSLVRQENTF
cdr3_nt: TGTGCCAGCAGCTTAGTCAGACAGGAAAACACCTTC

clone_size: .
j_call: TRBJ1-1
d_call: .
v_call: TRBV28
cdr3_aa: CASRSQGPEAFF
cdr3_nt: TGTGCCAGCAGATCACAGGGTCCGGAAGCTTTCTTT

clone_size: .
j_call: TRBJ1-2
d_call: .
v_call: TRBV2
cdr3_aa: CASSEQGNNYGYTF
cdr3_nt: TGTGCCAGCAGTGAACAGGGAAACAACTATGGCTACACCTTC

clone_size: .
j_call: TRBJ2-2
d_call: .
v_call: TRBV28
cdr3_aa: CASSHGQGRGTGELFF
cdr3_nt: TGTGCCAGTTCCCATGGGCAGGGACGGGGCACCGGGGAGCTGTTTTTT

clone_size: .
j_call: TRBJ1-1
d_call: .
v_call: TRBV7-7
cdr3_aa: CASSPLRGKNTEAFF
cdr3_nt: TGTGCCAGCAGCCCTCTGAGGGGCAAGAACACTGAAGCTTTCTTT

clone_size: few
j_call: TRBJ2-5
d_call: .
v_call: TRBV6-1
cdr3_aa: CANSDGAQETQYF
cdr3_nt: TGTGCCAACTCGGACGGGGCTCAAGAGACCCAGTACTTC

clone_size: .
j_call: TRBJ2-3
d_call: .
v_call: TRBV28
cdr3_aa: CASSLGGGVDTQYF
cdr3_nt: TGTGCCAGCAGTTTGGGAGGGGGCGTAGATACGCAGTATTTT

clone_size: .
j_call: TRBJ2-7
d_call: TRBD2
v_call: TRBV11-2
cdr3_aa: CASSLDPGGGYEQYF
cdr3_nt: TGTGCCAGCAGCTTAGACCCGGGGGGGGGCTACGAGCAGTACTTC

clone_size: .
j_call: TRBJ1-1
d_call: .
v_call: TRBV10-1
cdr3_aa: CASSDHRRPNTEAFF
cdr3_nt: TGCGCCAGCAGTGACCACAGACGTCCGAACACTGAAGCTTTCTTT

clone_size: .
j_call: TRBJ2-2
d_call: .
v_call: TRBV5-4
cdr3_aa: CASSFFNTGELFF
cdr3_nt: TGTGCCAGCAGCTTCTTTAACACCGGGGAGCTGTTTTTT

clone_size: .
j_call: TRBJ1-2
d_call: .
v_call: TRBV7-2
cdr3_aa: CASSPRSYYGYTF
cdr3_nt: TGTGCCAGCAGCCCCCGGTCGTACTATGGCTACACCTTC

clone_size: many
j_call: TRBJ2-1
d_call: TRBD2
v_call: TRBV5-1
cdr3_aa: CASSLRTSEAQQQFF
cdr3_nt: TGCGCCAGCAGCTTACGGACTAGCGAGGCCCAACAGCAGTTCTTC

clone_size: few
j_call: TRBJ2-5
d_call: .
v_call: TRBV18
cdr3_aa: CASAQGFRQETQYF
cdr3_nt: TGTGCCAGCGCACAGGGATTCAGGCAAGAGACCCAGTACTTC

clone_size: .
j_call: TRBJ2-1
d_call: .
v_call: TRBV5-4
cdr3_aa: CASSLSSIAGEQFF
cdr3_nt: TGTGCCAGCAGCTTGTCTAGCATAGCTGGTGAGCAGTTCTTC

clone_size: .
j_call: TRBJ2-1
d_call: .
v_call: TRBV27
cdr3_aa: CASRSGLRSEQFF
cdr3_nt: TGTGCCAGCAGATCCGGACTACGTAGCGAGCAGTTCTTC

clone_size: .
j_call: TRBJ2-5
d_call: TRBD1
v_call: TRBV6-1
cdr3_aa: CASSEARGPQETQYF
cdr3_nt: TGTGCCAGCAGTGAAGCCAGGGGGCCCCAAGAGACCCAGTACTTC

clone_size: .
j_call: TRBJ2-5
d_call: TRBD2
v_call: TRBV5-1
cdr3_aa: CASSLGTSSGETQYF
cdr3_nt: TGCGCCAGCAGCTTGGGAACTTCTAGCGGAGAGACCCAGTACTTC

clone_size: .
j_call: TRBJ2-1
d_call: TRBD1
v_call: TRBV7-8
cdr3_aa: CASSLDRGFSYNEQFF
cdr3_nt: TGTGCCAGCAGCTTAGACAGGGGGTTCTCCTACAATGAGCAGTTCTTC

clone_size: .
j_call: TRBJ2-1
d_call: TRBD2
v_call: TRBV6-4
cdr3_aa: CASSDSGGAGVNNEQFF
cdr3_nt: TGTGCCAGCAGTGACTCCGGGGGGGCGGGCGTAAACAATGAGCAGTTCTTC

clone_size: .
j_call: TRBJ2-5
d_call: .
v_call: TRBV19
cdr3_aa: CASSIYSTVSAQYF
cdr3_nt: TGTGCCAGTAGTATATATTCGACAGTTTCAGCCCAGTACTTC

clone_size: .
j_call: TRBJ2-7
d_call: TRBD2
v_call: TRBV27
cdr3_aa: CASSLSRTSGIYEQYF
cdr3_nt: TGTGCCAGCAGTTTATCGCGGACTAGCGGGATATACGAGCAGTACTTC

clone_size: .
j_call: TRBJ2-1
d_call: TRBD1
v_call: TRBV28
cdr3_aa: CASSHPTGGENEQFF
cdr3_nt: TGTGCCAGCAGTCACCCCACAGGGGGTGAGAATGAGCAGTTCTTC

clone_size: many
j_call: TRBJ2-1
d_call: .
v_call: TRBV28
cdr3_aa: CASRSRSSYNEQFF
cdr3_nt: TGTGCCAGCAGATCCCGAAGCTCCTACAATGAGCAGTTCTTC